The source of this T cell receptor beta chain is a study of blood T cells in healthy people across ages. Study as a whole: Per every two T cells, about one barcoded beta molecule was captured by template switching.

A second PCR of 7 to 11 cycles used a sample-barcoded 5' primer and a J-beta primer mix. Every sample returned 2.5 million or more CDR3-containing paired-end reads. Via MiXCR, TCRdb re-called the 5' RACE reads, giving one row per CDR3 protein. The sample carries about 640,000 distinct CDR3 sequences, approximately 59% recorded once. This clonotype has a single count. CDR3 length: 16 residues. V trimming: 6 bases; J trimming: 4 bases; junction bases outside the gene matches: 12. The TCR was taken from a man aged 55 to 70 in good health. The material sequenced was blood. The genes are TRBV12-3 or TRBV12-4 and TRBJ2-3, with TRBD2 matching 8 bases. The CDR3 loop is CASRAATSGGADTQYF. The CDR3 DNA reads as TGTGCCAGCAGGGCGGCGACCAGCGGGGGAGCAGATACGCAGTATTTT.